This entry lists 9 T cell receptor beta chains sequenced from one sample in a study of cytomegalovirus exposure and HLA in healthy donors. PCR used 60 Vbeta primers and 13 Jbeta primers. Method: immunoSEQ multiplex PCR; TCRdb's copy keeps in-frame clones and lacks some. The top ten hold 1.3% of the sample, which has over 85,000 clones, 78% seen once. The specimen was PBMCs. These receptors came from a woman between 25 and 40 years old in good health and CMV-seronegative.

In this sample, this clone turned up a few times. The chain uses TRBV5-1 and TRBJ2-1, with D possibly TRBD2 on 5 matching bases. V lost 0 bases and J lost 0, with 16 bases in between. Germline V gives CDR1 SGHRS, CDR2 YFSETQ. The CDR3 sequence is 18 residues long. The CDR3 here is CASSLAGFEGSSYNEQFF. DNA of the CDR3: TGCGCCAGCAGCTTGGCCGGGTTTGAAGGGAGCTCCTACAATGAGCAGTTCTTC.

V gene TRBV10-3 combines with J gene TRBJ2-7, with 10 nucleotides matching TRBD2. This CDR3 has 15 residues. J lost 5 bases, V lost 5 bases, and 9 bases had no gene match. Germline V gives CDR1 ENHRY, CDR2 SYGVKD. CDR3: CAISQLAGTRNEQYF. The CDR3 DNA is TGTGCCATCAGTCAACTAGCGGGAACGAGGAACGAGCAGTACTTC.

The chain links TRBV7-6 to TRBJ2-7; D may be TRBD2 (5 bases). Germline CDR1 reads SGHVS; CDR2 reads FNYEAQ. CDR3 length: 15 amino acids. V dropped 1 base and J dropped 0 bases, with 10 bases sitting between them. CDR3 DNA: TGTGCCAGCAGCTTAGGTGCGGGTAGCTCCTACGAGCAGTACTTC. It translates to CASSLGAGSSYEQYF. Looking up the rest from reference TRBV7-6 and TRBJ2-7 gives the full variable domain: GAGVSQSPRYKVTKRGQDVALRCDPISGHVSLYWYRQALGQGPEFLTYFNYEAQQDKSGLPNDRFSAERPEGSISTLTIQRTEQRDSAMYRCASSLGAGSSYEQYFGPGTRLTVT.

The CDR3 here is CASSKTANTEAFF. The CDR3 region has the DNA TGCGCCAGCAGCAAGACAGCGAACACTGAAGCTTTCTTT. The J gene is TRBJ1-1, the V gene TRBV4-1, with D perhaps matching TRBD1 (5 bases). The CDR3 extends over 13 amino acids. The V end was cut by 5 bases, the J end by 1 base, with 8 bases between. CDR1 MGHRA and CDR2 YSYEKL come from the germline V gene.

The gene calls are TRBV28 and TRBJ2-1; D is uncertain. Germline V CDR1 and CDR2: MDHEN, SYDVKM. There are 16 residues in the CDR3. V was shortened by 8 bases and J by 1 base, with 18 bases between the two germline ends. The CDR3, as DNA: TGTGCCAGCCGACTGGAACCCCTCCGATCCTACAATGAGCAGTTCTTC. It is translated as CASRLEPLRSYNEQFF. The full variable domain, with the rest looked up from reference TRBV28 and TRBJ2-1, is DVKVTQSSRYLVKRTGEKVFLECVQDMDHENMFWYRQDPGLGLRLIYFSYDVKMKEKGDIPEGYSVSREKKERFSLILESASTNQTSMYLCASRLEPLRSYNEQFFGPGTRLTVL.

The chain employs TRBV5-1 and TRBJ2-7, with TRBD2 matching 7 bases. The CDR3 is 14 residues long. V was clipped by 0 bases and J by 4 bases; unmatched bases: 4. Looked up from germline, CDR1 is SGHRS and CDR2 is YFSETQ. CDR3: CASSLAGTMYEQYF. CDR3 DNA: TGCGCCAGCAGCTTGGCCGGGACTATGTACGAGCAGTACTTC.

The CDR3 spells CSVSWDLTSTDTQYF. CDR3 DNA: TGCAGCGTGTCCTGGGACTTGACTAGCACAGATACGCAGTATTTT. The V gene is TRBV29-1, the J gene TRBJ2-3; weak D call: TRBD2 (6 bases). The CDR3 length is 15 residues. With 6 bases removed from V and 0 bases from J, the gap between germline ends came to 16 bases. The germline V gene encodes CDR1 SQVTM and CDR2 ANQGSEA.

This clone showed up just once. The chain is built from TRBV6-5 and TRBJ1-2; no reliable D call. The V gene's germline CDR1 is MNHEY and CDR2 SVGAGI. This CDR3 contains 12 residues. V lost 2 bases and J 5 bases, leaving 6 bases between the germline ends. CDR3 in DNA: TGTGCCAGCAGTTACCCGGGTTATGGCTACACCTTC. It translates to CASSYPGYGYTF.

V and J are TRBV18 and TRBJ1-6; D is uncertain. Between the trimmed V and J ends, which lost 3 bases and 7 bases, there was a span of 7 bases. The CDR3 totals 13 residues. Germline assignment: CDR1 KGHSH and CDR2 LQKENI. CDR3 residues: CASSPGSNSPLHF. CDR3 bases: TGTGCCAGCTCACCGGGCAGCAATTCACCCCTCCACTTT.